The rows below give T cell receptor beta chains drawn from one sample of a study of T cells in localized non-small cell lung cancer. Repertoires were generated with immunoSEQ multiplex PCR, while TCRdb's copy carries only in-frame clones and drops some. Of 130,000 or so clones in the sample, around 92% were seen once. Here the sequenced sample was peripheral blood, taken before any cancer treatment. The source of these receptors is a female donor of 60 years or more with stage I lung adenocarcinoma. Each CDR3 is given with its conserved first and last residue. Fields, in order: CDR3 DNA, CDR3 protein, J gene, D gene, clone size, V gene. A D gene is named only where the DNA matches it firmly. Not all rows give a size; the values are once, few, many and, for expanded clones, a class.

cdr3_nt: TGTGCCAGCAGGCCGACGGACGAAGGTGGCAATGAGCAGTTCTTC
cdr3_aa: CASRPTDEGGNEQFF
j_call: TRBJ2-1
d_call: .
clone_size: once
v_call: TRBV28

cdr3_nt: TGTGCCAGCTCACCAGACGGGGCTCTAGTCGAGCAGTACTTC
cdr3_aa: CASSPDGALVEQYF
j_call: TRBJ2-7
d_call: .
clone_size: .
v_call: TRBV18

cdr3_nt: TGTGCCAGCAGTGATGATCGTACGGGGTCTGAAAAACTGTTTTTT
cdr3_aa: CASSDDRTGSEKLFF
j_call: TRBJ1-4
d_call: .
clone_size: .
v_call: TRBV25-1

cdr3_nt: TGCGCCAGCAGTGACAGCGGGAGGGCCCTAGAGACCCAGTACTTC
cdr3_aa: CASSDSGRALETQYF
j_call: TRBJ2-5
d_call: TRBD2
clone_size: .
v_call: TRBV10-1

cdr3_nt: TGCGCCAGCAGCTTGATTTCGCCGGGACAGGGTTTCACCGGGGAGCTGTTTTTT
cdr3_aa: CASSLISPGQGFTGELFF
j_call: TRBJ2-2
d_call: TRBD1
clone_size: .
v_call: TRBV5-1

cdr3_nt: TGTGCCAGCAGCTCAGGACTAGCGGGAGAGACCCAGTACTTC
cdr3_aa: CASSSGLAGETQYF
j_call: TRBJ2-5
d_call: TRBD2
clone_size: .
v_call: TRBV11-2

cdr3_nt: TGTGCCAGCAGTGGGCAGGGGGTAATCACCGGGGAGCTGTTTTTT
cdr3_aa: CASSGQGVITGELFF
j_call: TRBJ2-2
d_call: TRBD1
clone_size: .
v_call: TRBV2

cdr3_nt: TGTGCCAGCAGTTCCAGACACGTGAGAGATAGCAATCAGCCCCAGCATTTT
cdr3_aa: CASSSRHVRDSNQPQHF
j_call: TRBJ1-5
d_call: .
clone_size: .
v_call: TRBV28

cdr3_nt: TGTGCCACGGATCGGGGGGCGGGTCCTCCCGGGGAGCTGTTTTTT
cdr3_aa: CATDRGAGPPGELFF
j_call: TRBJ2-2
d_call: .
clone_size: .
v_call: TRBV19

cdr3_nt: TGTGCCAGCAGTACTATAGTCGGGACAGCTGGCTACACCTTC
cdr3_aa: CASSTIVGTAGYTF
j_call: TRBJ1-2
d_call: TRBD1
clone_size: .
v_call: TRBV6-5

cdr3_nt: TGCAGCGTTGGACAGGGGTATGGCTACACCTTC
cdr3_aa: CSVGQGYGYTF
j_call: TRBJ1-2
d_call: TRBD1
clone_size: .
v_call: TRBV29-1

cdr3_nt: TGCGCCAGCAGCCCTGGGGCAGGGCTGAACGGCTACACCTTC
cdr3_aa: CASSPGAGLNGYTF
j_call: TRBJ1-2
d_call: .
clone_size: .
v_call: TRBV5-1

cdr3_nt: TGTGCCAGCAGCCCCCTACTGAAGTACGAGCAGTACTTC
cdr3_aa: CASSPLLKYEQYF
j_call: TRBJ2-7
d_call: .
clone_size: .
v_call: TRBV7-8

cdr3_nt: TGTGCCAGCAGTCCCACCCGGAGTGGCGTGAATACGCAGTATTTT
cdr3_aa: CASSPTRSGVNTQYF
j_call: TRBJ2-3
d_call: .
clone_size: .
v_call: TRBV2

cdr3_nt: TGTGCCAGTAGTATAGGTGGAGGGGGTCGGAATCAGCCCCAGCATTTT
cdr3_aa: CASSIGGGGRNQPQHF
j_call: TRBJ1-5
d_call: .
clone_size: .
v_call: TRBV19

cdr3_nt: TGTGCCAGCAGTTCCTCGGGACGGGTGGATGGCTACACCTTC
cdr3_aa: CASSSSGRVDGYTF
j_call: TRBJ1-2
d_call: .
clone_size: .
v_call: TRBV28

cdr3_nt: TGCGCCAGCAGCCCGGGTTTATACGTGATGGATACGCAGTATTTT
cdr3_aa: CASSPGLYVMDTQYF
j_call: TRBJ2-3
d_call: .
clone_size: .
v_call: TRBV5-1

cdr3_nt: TGCGCCAGCGGACAGGGCCAGGGTGAGCAGTACTTC
cdr3_aa: CASGQGQGEQYF
j_call: TRBJ2-7
d_call: TRBD1
clone_size: .
v_call: TRBV5-1

cdr3_nt: TGTGCCAGCAGTTACGCACTCAGGGAAGAACGCTACACCTTC
cdr3_aa: CASSYALREERYTF
j_call: TRBJ1-2
d_call: .
clone_size: .
v_call: TRBV6-5

cdr3_nt: TGTGCCAGCAGCATACCAGGGACTAGATCCTACGAGCAGTACTTC
cdr3_aa: CASSIPGTRSYEQYF
j_call: TRBJ2-7
d_call: TRBD2
clone_size: .
v_call: TRBV28

cdr3_nt: TGTGCCAGCAGCTTAGCGCTGGGGGACTATGGCTACACCTTC
cdr3_aa: CASSLALGDYGYTF
j_call: TRBJ1-2
d_call: .
clone_size: .
v_call: TRBV7-9

cdr3_nt: TGTGCCAGTGTCAACTCGAACACTGAAGCTTTCTTT
cdr3_aa: CASVNSNTEAFF
j_call: TRBJ1-1
d_call: .
clone_size: .
v_call: TRBV19

cdr3_nt: TGTGCCAGCAGTTTACCCGGGACAGGAGATTCCCAAGAGACCCAGTACTTC
cdr3_aa: CASSLPGTGDSQETQYF
j_call: TRBJ2-5
d_call: TRBD1
clone_size: .
v_call: TRBV28

cdr3_nt: TGTGCCAGCAGTATAGGACTAGCGAAGACAGATACGCAGTATTTT
cdr3_aa: CASSIGLAKTDTQYF
j_call: TRBJ2-3
d_call: TRBD2
clone_size: .
v_call: TRBV27

cdr3_nt: TGCGCCAGCAGCTTGGAAGGGACAGCTCTCCAAGAGACCCAGTACTTC
cdr3_aa: CASSLEGTALQETQYF
j_call: TRBJ2-5
d_call: TRBD1
clone_size: .
v_call: TRBV5-1

cdr3_nt: TGCAGCGTTGTCCCGACTGGTTTTCTGCACATTCAGTACTTC
cdr3_aa: CSVVPTGFLHIQYF
j_call: TRBJ2-4
d_call: .
clone_size: .
v_call: TRBV29-1

cdr3_nt: TGCGCCAGCCAGACTCGGGTTGACAATGAGCAGTTCTTC
cdr3_aa: CASQTRVDNEQFF
j_call: TRBJ2-1
d_call: .
clone_size: .
v_call: TRBV5-1

cdr3_nt: TGTGCCAGCAGCTTAGATATCGCAGATACGCAGTATTTT
cdr3_aa: CASSLDIADTQYF
j_call: TRBJ2-3
d_call: .
clone_size: .
v_call: TRBV11-3

cdr3_nt: TGTGCCAGCAGACAACAAGTGAACACCGGGGAGCTGTTTTTT
cdr3_aa: CASRQQVNTGELFF
j_call: TRBJ2-2
d_call: .
clone_size: .
v_call: TRBV6-1

cdr3_nt: TGCGCCAGCAGTGAGGCAGCGGGAGAAGGGGAGACCCAGTACTTC
cdr3_aa: CASSEAAGEGETQYF
j_call: TRBJ2-5
d_call: TRBD2
clone_size: .
v_call: TRBV10-1

cdr3_nt: TGTGCCAGCAGCTCATTCCCCTCCACTGAAGCTTTCTTT
cdr3_aa: CASSSFPSTEAFF
j_call: TRBJ1-1
d_call: .
clone_size: .
v_call: TRBV7-3